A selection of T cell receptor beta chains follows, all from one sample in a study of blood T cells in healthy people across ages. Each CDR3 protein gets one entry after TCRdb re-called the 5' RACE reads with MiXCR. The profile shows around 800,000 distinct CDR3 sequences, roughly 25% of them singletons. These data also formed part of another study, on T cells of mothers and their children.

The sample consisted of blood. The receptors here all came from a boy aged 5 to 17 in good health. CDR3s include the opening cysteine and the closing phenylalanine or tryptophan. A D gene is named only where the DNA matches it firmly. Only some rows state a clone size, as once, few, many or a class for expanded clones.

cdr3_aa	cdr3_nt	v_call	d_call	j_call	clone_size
CASSGPGTGDTIYF	TGTGCCAGCAGCGGTCCCGGGACTGGAGACACCATATATTTT	TRBV9	NA	TRBJ1-3	NA
CASSPLIDIQYF	TGTGCCAGCAGTCCTCTGATAGACATTCAGTACTTC	TRBV6-1	NA	TRBJ2-4	NA
CASSSKRSVRNEKLFF	TGTGCCAGCAGTTCAAAAAGGAGCGTCCGGAATGAAAAACTGTTTTTT	TRBV7-9	NA	TRBJ1-4	NA
CASSYYRGTEAFF	TGTGCCAGCAGTTACTACCGGGGCACTGAAGCTTTCTTT	TRBV6-5	NA	TRBJ1-1	few
CASSPRDRIYEQYF	TGTGCCAGCAGCCCCCGGGACAGGATCTACGAGCAGTACTTC	TRBV5-6	TRBD1	TRBJ2-7	many
CASSFGQVGKNIQYF	TGTGCCAGCAGCTTCGGGCAGGTTGGGAAAAACATTCAGTACTTC	TRBV5-6	NA	TRBJ2-4	NA
CASSPTGIQETQYF	TGCGCCAGCAGCCCTACAGGGATCCAAGAGACCCAGTACTTC	TRBV3-1	NA	TRBJ2-5	NA
CASSFGGQNEQYF	TGTGCCAGCAGTTTCGGGGGACAGAACGAGCAGTACTTC	TRBV12-3/TRBV12-4	NA	TRBJ2-7	NA
CASSQDGDRSYNEQFF	TGTGCCAGCAGCCAAGACGGGGACCGCTCCTACAATGAGCAGTTCTTC	TRBV3-1	NA	TRBJ2-1	few
CASSFLEGLSFVTDTQYF	TGTGCCAGCAGTTTTCTTGAGGGCCTTAGTTTCGTGACAGATACGCAGTATTTT	TRBV28	NA	TRBJ2-3	NA
CSARGLIAGGPLNTGELFF	TGCAGTGCTAGGGGGCTCATAGCGGGGGGGCCGTTAAACACCGGGGAGCTGTTTTTT	TRBV20-1	TRBD2	TRBJ2-2	NA
CASSPAGTGNTEAFF	TGTGCCAGCAGCCCCGCCGGGACAGGGAACACTGAAGCTTTCTTT	TRBV6-6	TRBD1	TRBJ1-1	NA
CSATRLAGVNEQFF	TGCAGTGCTACCCGACTAGCGGGGGTCAATGAGCAGTTCTTC	TRBV20-1	TRBD2	TRBJ2-1	NA
CASSQRATGYEQFF	TGTGCCAGCAGCCAGAGGGCGACGGGATATGAGCAGTTCTTC	TRBV7-9	NA	TRBJ2-1	NA
CASSQVAGQERKETQYF	TGTGCCAGCAGCCAAGTGGCGGGACAAGAAAGAAAAGAGACCCAGTACTTC	TRBV4-2	NA	TRBJ2-5	NA
CASSQGEVWAEAFF	TGCGCCAGCAGCCAAGGAGAGGTCTGGGCTGAAGCTTTCTTT	TRBV4-1	NA	TRBJ1-1	few
CAWSRLRDTEAFF	TGTGCCTGGAGCCGATTGAGGGACACTGAAGCTTTCTTT	TRBV30	NA	TRBJ1-1	NA
CASSNRTGYRETQYF	TGTGCCAGCAGTAACAGGACAGGGTATAGGGAGACCCAGTACTTC	TRBV27	TRBD1	TRBJ2-5	few
CASSPHDRQETQYF	TGTGCCAGCAGTCCTCATGACAGGCAAGAGACCCAGTACTTC	TRBV27	NA	TRBJ2-5	few